The T cell receptor beta chain described here comes from a study of T cell therapy after organ transplantation (dated by TCRdb to about 2019). In the study overall: The therapy products consisted of autologous CMV-specific T cells grown in vitro for approximately 13 days using a peptide pool of 30 HLA class I and II CMV epitopes. Of the approximately ten patients, only seven or eight had long-term post-therapy samples available. An open-label phase I trial of autologous CMV-specific adoptive T cell therapy in solid-organ transplant recipients was the basis for the study, which was a follow-up TRBV repertoire analysis. Peripheral blood samples for the pretherapy time point were taken before T cell therapy began. Each patient got up to 6 T cell doses, given every 2 weeks, and was then monitored for approximately 30 weeks after finishing therapy. Patients received a median of 1.92 x 10^8 CMV-specific T cells across 2 to 6 intravenous infusions. Of the approximately ten patients, eight were classified as clinical responders and two as nonresponders.

This sample's time point label indicates: before start of T cell therapy. Solid-organ transplant recipients with drug-resistant/recurrent cytomegalovirus were included as patients. Ten people from the trial were chosen for repertoire analysis because post-therapy peripheral blood mononuclear cells were available from them. Viable CD3+CD8+CD4- lymphocytes were isolated from PBMCs by sorting on a BD FACSAria III. The Qiagen DNeasy Kit was used to extract genomic DNA from the sorted cells. Using the immunoSEQ two-step, bias-controlled multiplex PCR assay, TRB CDR3 regions were amplified from genomic DNA. CDR3 libraries were sequenced on an Illumina NextSeq 500. In the authors' own workflow: The immunoSEQ Analyzer platform was used for the initial alignment and bioinformatics, which included bias normalization against synthetic CDR3 analogs. V, D and J genes were annotated according to IMGT database definitions. For further TRBV analyses, VDJtools version 1.1.10 and the R package tcR version 2.2.1.11 were used with default settings. For the GLIPH analysis, version 1.0 was run with default settings. In CDR3 sequences with at least 5 reads, significant changes in clonotype frequency were tested by a 2-sided binomial test with Benjamini-Hochberg correction (alpha = 0.01). In its TCRdb copy, this immuneACCESS table keeps in-frame sequences only and misses some clones. Where compared with another copy, unresolved V genes explain less than half of these, and the others have no known cause. Clonal size and the V and J genes are those of that table, whereas D and trimming came from the DNA. This sample comprises 2,300 or so clones, roughly 70% of them detected only once. The ten top clones hold approximately 31% of the sample.

This clone was counted a single time. This clone's antigen is unknown. Base qualities are not recorded, but no much larger clone differs from it by a single base. General study outcomes and caveats: Reduced sample coverage from poor CD8+ T cell yield may be reflected in the few expansions detected in nonresponders. Post-therapy reconstitution appeared to include both transferred clonotypes and endogenous clonotypes not detected in the therapy products. Because the cohort was small, confounders such as concurrent antirejection and antiviral medications could not be assessed. Nonresponders showed marked pretherapy clonal expansions with minimal repertoire change after therapy. Fold change in CD8 clonality after therapy was inversely correlated with pretherapy clonality, suggesting that less biased repertoires were more receptive to remodeling.

The receptor comes from a human patient who had received a solid organ transplant and had CMV disease. The sequencing here drew on CD8+ T cells from blood, taken before autologous CMV-specific T cell therapy.

The DNA sequence is TGTGCCAGCAGTGAAGACAGATACGAGCAGTACTTC. It translates as CASSEDRYEQYF. Here the chain combines TRBV2 and TRBJ2-7, with the D segment identity uncertain. V lost 1 base and J lost 4 bases; the stretch between them is 5 bases long. From the cysteine up to the phenylalanine, the CDR3 has a length of 12 residues. This entry keeps only the CDR3 DNA: 36 bases, framed from base 1. The germline V gene provides CDR1 SNHLY and CDR2 FYNNEI.